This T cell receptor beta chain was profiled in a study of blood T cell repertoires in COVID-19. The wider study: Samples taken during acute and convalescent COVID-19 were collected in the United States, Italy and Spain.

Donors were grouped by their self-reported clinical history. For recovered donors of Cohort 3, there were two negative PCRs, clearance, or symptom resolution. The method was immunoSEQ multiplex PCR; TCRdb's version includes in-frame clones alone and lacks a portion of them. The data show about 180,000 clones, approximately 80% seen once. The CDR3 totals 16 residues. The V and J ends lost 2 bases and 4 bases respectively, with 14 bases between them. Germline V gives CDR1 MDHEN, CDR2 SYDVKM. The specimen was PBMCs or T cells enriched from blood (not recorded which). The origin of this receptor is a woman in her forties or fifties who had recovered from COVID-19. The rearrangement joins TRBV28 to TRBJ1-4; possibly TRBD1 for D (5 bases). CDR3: CASSLGGGRVNEKLFF. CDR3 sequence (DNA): TGTGCCAGCAGTTTAGGCGGGGGTCGGGTTAATGAAAAACTGTTTTTT.